These T cell receptor beta chains were read from a single sample in a study of PD-L1 blockade in urothelial cancer. Assay used: immunoSEQ multiplex PCR; TCRdb lists only in-frame clones, some missing. The data contain approximately 65,000 clones, 85% to 90% of them singletons. The source was PBMCs, collected around atezolizumab (anti-PD-L1) treatment. The receptors derive from a man aged 55 to 70 with urothelial cancer. Each CDR3 is given with its conserved first and last residue. A D gene is named only where the DNA matches it firmly. The size of a clone is reported for some rows only, either as once, few or many, or as a class for expanded clones.

>TRBV4-1|TRBJ1-4|NA|NA
TGCGCCAGCAGCCCGAAAGGGGTTGGGGAAAAACTGTTTTTT
CASSPKGVGEKLFF
>TRBV7-9|TRBJ2-3|NA|TRBD2
TGTGCCAGCAGCAAATCTCTAGCGGGAGAGGCAGATACGCAGTATTTT
CASSKSLAGEADTQYF
>TRBV28|TRBJ1-5|NA|NA
TGTGCCAGCAGTGTTTATAGCAATCAGCCCCAGCATTTT
CASSVYSNQPQHF
>TRBV7-8|TRBJ1-6|NA|NA
TGTGCCAGCAGCCATTGGCGGGACGGTAGCTCCTATAATTCACCCCTCCACTTT
CASSHWRDGSSYNSPLHF
>TRBV4-3|TRBJ2-7|NA|NA
TGCGCCAGCAGCCAAGAAGATCTATCTACCGAGCAGTACTTC
CASSQEDLSTEQYF
>TRBV28|TRBJ2-7|NA|TRBD2
TGTGCCAGCAACATCCCGGGACTAGCGGGAATAGAGCAGTACTTC
CASNIPGLAGIEQYF
>TRBV4-1|TRBJ2-1|NA|NA
TGCGCCAGCAGCCAAGAAGTCCCCCCGGGACACCGGGGGGCATCCTACAATGAGCAGTTCTTC
CASSQEVPPGHRGASYNEQFF
>TRBV7-7|TRBJ2-7|NA|NA
TGTGCCAGCAGCGCGACTAGGGACTACGAGCAGTACTTC
CASSATRDYEQYF
>TRBV19|TRBJ1-2|NA|TRBD1
TGTGCCAGTAGTATGAACAGGGGGCGATCGGATGGCTACACCTTC
CASSMNRGRSDGYTF
>TRBV6-1|TRBJ2-5|NA|NA
TGTGCCAGCAGTAACAGCCTGATGGAGACCCAGTACTTC
CASSNSLMETQYF
>TRBV4-1|TRBJ2-3|NA|TRBD1
TGCGCCAGCAGCCAAACTGGACAGGGGGCAGATACGCAGTATTTT
CASSQTGQGADTQYF
>TRBV19|TRBJ1-2|NA|NA
TGTGCCAGTAGTATATCGGGAGGGAACTATGGCTACACCTTC
CASSISGGNYGYTF
>TRBV6-5|TRBJ1-1|NA|TRBD1
TGTGCCAGCAGTTACTCTGGCAGGGGGCTTACTGAAGCTTTCTTT
CASSYSGRGLTEAFF
>TRBV5-1|TRBJ2-1|once|NA
TGCGCCAGCAGCTCCGTTGCGTCGGACAATGAGCAGTTCTTC
CASSSVASDNEQFF
>TRBV11-1|TRBJ2-5|NA|TRBD1
TGTGCCAGCAGCCTCAGGACAGGCCCGCAAGAGACCCAGTACTTC
CASSLRTGPQETQYF
>TRBV28|TRBJ2-1|once|NA
TGTGCCAGCAGTCCCAGGGTTAGGATGATGCTTAATGAGCAGTTCTTC
CASSPRVRMMLNEQFF
>TRBV5-6|TRBJ1-5|NA|NA
TGTGCCAGCAGCTTGGGGGGTGGAGGTCAGCCCCAGCATTTT
CASSLGGGGQPQHF
>TRBV27|TRBJ2-7|NA|TRBD1
TGTGCCAGCAGTTGGACAGGGAACGAGCAGTACTTC
CASSWTGNEQYF
>TRBV6-6|TRBJ2-1|NA|NA
TGTGCCAGCAGCCAGGTGACTAGAGACAATGAGCAGTTCTTC
CASSQVTRDNEQFF
>TRBV18|TRBJ2-3|NA|TRBD2
TGTGCCAGCTCACCAGGGACTAGCGGGGGGTCTACCCCAGATACGCAGTATTTT
CASSPGTSGGSTPDTQYF
>TRBV5-1|TRBJ2-1|NA|TRBD2
TGCGCCAGCAGCCCTCTATCAGCGGGGGGGTACAATGAGCAGTTCTTC
CASSPLSAGGYNEQFF
>TRBV28|TRBJ2-1|NA|TRBD2
TGTGCCAGCAGTCCCCCTGGGAGCGGGGGCTCCTACAATGAGCAGTTCTTC
CASSPPGSGGSYNEQFF
>TRBV7-9|TRBJ2-3|NA|TRBD2
TGTGCCAGCAGCCAGGGACTAGCGGGGGGAAAAGATACGCAGTATTTT
CASSQGLAGGKDTQYF
>TRBV7-8|TRBJ1-1|NA|TRBD1
TGTGCCAGCAGCTTAATCGTGGACAGGGGCGGCACTGAAGCTTTCTTT
CASSLIVDRGGTEAFF
>TRBV19|TRBJ2-4|NA|NA
TGTGCCAGTGGGGGTCTGGGGGCGGGAGTCAAAAACATTCAGTACTTC
CASGGLGAGVKNIQYF
>TRBV29-1|TRBJ1-4|NA|TRBD1
TGCAGCGCCGGAGGGGGACAGGGGGATGAAAAACTGTTTTTT
CSAGGGQGDEKLFF
>TRBV27|TRBJ2-3|NA|NA
TGTGCCAGCAGTTGGGATGTAGGGGCAGATACGCAGTATTTT
CASSWDVGADTQYF
>TRBV6-5|TRBJ1-5|NA|NA
TGTGCCAGCCACGGAGTAGGCGAGCATCAGCCCCAGCATTTT
CASHGVGEHQPQHF
>TRBV6-5|TRBJ1-1|NA|NA
TGTGCCAGCAGCAACGACCGGGGAATGAACACTGAAGCTTTCTTT
CASSNDRGMNTEAFF
>TRBV6-6|TRBJ1-2|NA|NA
TGTGCCAGCAGTTATCCGGGTAACTATGGCTACACCTTC
CASSYPGNYGYTF
>TRBV5-8|TRBJ1-2|NA|TRBD1
TGTGCCAGCAGACCCAGGACAGGCGAATACTATGGCTACACCTTC
CASRPRTGEYYGYTF
>TRBV18|TRBJ2-7|few|TRBD1
TGTGCCAGCTCTCGGGGGAGAGAGGGACAGGTCGACTTC
CASSRGREGQVDF
>TRBV11-2|TRBJ2-3|NA|TRBD2
TGTGCCAGCAGCTTTCTTAGCGGGGGGTCAGATACGCAGTATTTT
CASSFLSGGSDTQYF
>TRBV2|TRBJ2-1|NA|NA
TGTGCCAGCAGTGAACCTCGGCAGGGGAACAGCAATGAGCAGTTCTTC
CASSEPRQGNSNEQFF
>TRBV7-2|TRBJ2-7|few|TRBD1
TGTGCCAGCAGCTTAATTCCGGGACAGAACTACGAGCAGTACTTC
CASSLIPGQNYEQYF
>TRBV19|TRBJ1-4|NA|NA
TGTGCCAGTAGTATTCCCGTAGTCGGGGTTGAAAAACTGTTTTTT
CASSIPVVGVEKLFF
>TRBV21-1|TRBJ2-5|NA|NA
TGTGCCAGCAGCAAAGTAACGGGGGGCCATCAAGAGACCCAGTACTTC
CASSKVTGGHQETQYF
>TRBV6-5|TRBJ2-1|once|NA
TGTGCCAGCAGTCCAGTCAATGAGCAGTTCTTC
CASSPVNEQFF
>TRBV7-9|TRBJ2-7|NA|TRBD2
TGTGCCAGCAGCTCGAGCGGGAGAATGAGCTACGAGCAGTACTTC
CASSSSGRMSYEQYF
>TRBV4-1|TRBJ2-7|NA|NA
TGCGCCAGCAGCCAAGTGGCGGGTGATAACGAGCAGTACTTC
CASSQVAGDNEQYF
>TRBV23-1|TRBJ2-1|NA|NA
TGCGCCAGCAGTCAATATCCCCTACGAATAAACCCGCAATACAATGAGCAGTTCTTC
CASSQYPLRINPQYNEQFF
>TRBV6-1|TRBJ2-2|NA|NA
TGTGCCAGCAGTGAAAATCTTAACACCGGGGAGCTGTTTTTT
CASSENLNTGELFF
>TRBV5-1|TRBJ1-2|few|TRBD1
TGCGCCAGCAGCTTTCAGGGGGCATCTAACTATGGCTACACCTTC
CASSFQGASNYGYTF
>TRBV10-1|TRBJ2-2|NA|TRBD2
TGCGCCAGCAGTGAGCGGAGACTAGCGGGAAACACCGGGGAGCTGTTTTTT
CASSERRLAGNTGELFF
>TRBV5-5|TRBJ2-7|few|NA
TGTGCCAGCAGCTTCTCTTGGGAGGACACACTCGAGCAGTACTTC
CASSFSWEDTLEQYF
>TRBV5-1|TRBJ1-2|NA|NA
TGCGCCAGCAGTGAGAGAGCCTCGAGCTATGGCTACACCTTC
CASSERASSYGYTF
>TRBV6-5|TRBJ1-5|NA|NA
TGTGCCAGCTCTCGGCGGAACAATCAGCCCCAGCATTTT
CASSRRNNQPQHF
>TRBV11-3|TRBJ2-7|NA|NA
TGTGCCAGCAGCCCCACTAGCAGTGGCTACGAGCAGTACTTC
CASSPTSSGYEQYF